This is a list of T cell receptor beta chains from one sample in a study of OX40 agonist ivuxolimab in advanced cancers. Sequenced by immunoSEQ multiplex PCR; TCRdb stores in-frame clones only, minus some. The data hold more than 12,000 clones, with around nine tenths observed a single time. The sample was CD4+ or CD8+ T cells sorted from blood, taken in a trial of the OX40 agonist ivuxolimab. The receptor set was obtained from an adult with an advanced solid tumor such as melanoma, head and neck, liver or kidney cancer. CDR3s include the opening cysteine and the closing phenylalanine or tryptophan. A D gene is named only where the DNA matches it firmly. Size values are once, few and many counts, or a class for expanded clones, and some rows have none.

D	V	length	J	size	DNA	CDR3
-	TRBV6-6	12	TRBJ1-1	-	TGTGCCAGCTTCACACCGAACACTGAAGCTTTCTTT	CASFTPNTEAFF
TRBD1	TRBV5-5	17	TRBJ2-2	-	TGTGCCAGCAGCGAGGGGGCGAGCAGGGGTGGAACCGGGGAGCTGTTTTTT	CASSEGASRGGTGELFF
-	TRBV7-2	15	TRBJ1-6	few	TGTGCCAGCAGGGCCGGGGGACGGGGTTCTTCACCCCTCCACTTT	CASRAGGRGSSPLHF
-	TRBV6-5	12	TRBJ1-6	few	TGTGCCAGCAGTTACTCAAATTCACCCCTCCACTTT	CASSYSNSPLHF
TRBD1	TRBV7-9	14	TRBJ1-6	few	TGTGCCAGCAGCTTGGACAGGGGGAATTCACCCCTCCACTTT	CASSLDRGNSPLHF
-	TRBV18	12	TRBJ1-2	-	TGTGCCAGCTCACTAAACAGGGATGGCTACACCTTC	CASSLNRDGYTF
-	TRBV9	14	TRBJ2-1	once	TGTGCCAGCAGCGAAATCGCGAGTTCTGATGAGCAGTTCTTC	CASSEIASSDEQFF
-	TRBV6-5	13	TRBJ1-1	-	TGTGCCAGCAGGCTTCGGGGGGGCCCTGAAGCTTTCTTT	CASRLRGGPEAFF
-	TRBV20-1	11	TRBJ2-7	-	TGCAGTGCAAGGACAACCTACGAGCAGTACTTC	CSARTTYEQYF
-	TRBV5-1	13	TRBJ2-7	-	TGCGCCAGCAGCTTGGAGAGCTCCTACGAGCAGTACTTC	CASSLESSYEQYF
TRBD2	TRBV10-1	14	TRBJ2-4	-	TGCGCCAGCGGAGCGGGACGAAACAAAAACATTCAGTACTTC	CASGAGRNKNIQYF
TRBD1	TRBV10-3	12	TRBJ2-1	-	TGTGCCATCAGTGAGACCCGGACAGGGAAGGTCTTC	CAISETRTGKVF
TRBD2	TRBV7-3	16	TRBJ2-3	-	TGTGCCAGCAGCACCCCTGGGACTAGCGGGGAAGACACGCAGTATTTT	CASSTPGTSGEDTQYF
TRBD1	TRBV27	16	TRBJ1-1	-	TGTGCCAGCAGTTTCCCACGGACAGGGCGAGGTACTGAAGCTTTCTTT	CASSFPRTGRGTEAFF
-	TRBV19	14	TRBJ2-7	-	TGTGCCAGTATCTACCCCCCTCCCTCCTACGAGCAGTACTTC	CASIYPPPSYEQYF
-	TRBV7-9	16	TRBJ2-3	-	TGTGCCAGCAGCTCTGTTCCGGGACTTAGCTTGGATACGCAGTATTTT	CASSSVPGLSLDTQYF
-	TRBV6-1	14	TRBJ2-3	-	TGTGCCAGCAGTGTGGCAGGGTTCACAGATACGCAGTATTTT	CASSVAGFTDTQYF